This entry lists 23 T cell receptor beta chains sequenced from one sample in a study of blood T cells in healthy people across ages. A sample-barcoded 5' primer and a J-beta primer mix were used in a second PCR of about 6 to 12 cycles. TCRdb re-analysed the 5' RACE reads in MiXCR, keeping a single row per CDR3 protein. This sample has about 1.4 million distinct CDR3 sequences, with 45% to 70% found just once. The sequencing input was blood. These receptors were taken from a man younger than 35 in good health.

This clonotype has a handful of counts. V usage is TRBV3-1 and J usage is TRBJ2-2; D may be TRBD2 (5 bases). Between the trimmed V and J ends, which lost 4 bases and 5 bases, there was a span of 11 bases. The length of the CDR3 is 14 residues. Germline lookup yields CDR1 LGHDT and CDR2 YNNKEL (reference sequence). The CDR3 protein is CASSPLTGTGELFF. For the CDR3, the DNA is TGTGCCAGCAGCCCCCTGACGGGAACCGGGGAGCTGTTTTTT.

This clonotype was detected a few times. V is TRBV5-1 and J is TRBJ2-7; D is possibly TRBD1 (6 bases). The V and J ends lost 3 bases and 3 bases respectively, with 13 bases between them. Looked up from germline, CDR1 is SGHRS and CDR2 is YFSETQ. The CDR3 extends over 14 amino acids. The chain's CDR3 is CASSSDSAGYEQYF. CDR3 in DNA: TGCGCCAGCAGCTCGGACAGTGCGGGCTACGAGCAGTACTTC.

This clonotype was seen only a few times. The gene calls are TRBV25-1 and TRBJ2-1, with a tentative D call TRBD2 (5 bases). CDR1 is MGHDK and CDR2 is SYGVNS in the germline V gene. Trimming cost V 6 bases and J 5 bases, with 14 bases left between them. The CDR3 sequence is 14 residues long. DNA for the CDR3: TGTGCCAGCAGCAGAGTAGCGAGAGACAATGAGCAGTTCTTC. It translates to CASSRVARDNEQFF.

This clonotype was detected only a few times. J is TRBJ2-5 and V is TRBV4-1; tentatively, D is TRBD2 (5 bases). V lost 0 bases to trimming and J lost 5 bases, with 10 bases between them. The CDR3 consists of 14 residues. CDR1 and CDR2 from the germline V gene are MGHRA and YSYEKL. The CDR3 spells CASSQEGPGETQYF. Written as DNA, the CDR3 is TGCGCCAGCAGCCAAGAAGGGCCGGGGGAGACCCAGTACTTC.

The genes are TRBV6-6 and TRBJ2-1, with 9 bases lining up with TRBD2. With 0 bases clipped from V and 7 bases from J, the junction kept 4 bases outside the gene matches. Germline-derived CDR1 and CDR2 are MNHNY and SVGAGI (reference sequence). This CDR3 contains 15 residues. The CDR3 nucleotides read TGTGCCAGCAGTTACTCTCCTAGCGGGGTTAATGAGCAGTTCTTC. This sequence encodes CASSYSPSGVNEQFF.

The chain uses TRBV6-5 and TRBJ2-7; D is possibly TRBD1 (5 bases). V lost 0 bases and J lost 0, with 9 bases in between. Germline lookup yields CDR1 MNHEY and CDR2 SVGAGI. This CDR3 region has 15 residues. The CDR3 protein is CASSYSSGYSYEQYF. DNA for the CDR3: TGTGCCAGCAGTTACTCGTCAGGGTACTCCTACGAGCAGTACTTC.

The V and J genes are TRBV20-1 and TRBJ2-2; D is ambiguous. CDR3 length: 15 amino acids. Trimming took off 0 bases at V and 2 bases at J, with 10 bases between the two ends. Germline-derived CDR1 and CDR2 are DFQATT and SNEGSKA (reference sequence). The CDR3 is CSAREMGGNTGELFF. The CDR3 region has the DNA TGCAGTGCTAGAGAAATGGGTGGTAACACCGGGGAGCTGTTTTTT.

The rearrangement uses TRBV10-3 and TRBJ2-7, with 8 bases that match TRBD2. The length of the CDR3 is 14 residues. From germline, CDR1 is ENHRY and CDR2 SYGVKD. V shed 2 bases and J 2 bases; nucleotides not matched to a gene: 2. CDR3: CAISEATSAYEQYF. Written as DNA, the CDR3 is TGTGCCATCAGTGAGGCGACTAGCGCCTACGAGCAGTACTTC.

The CDR3 DNA is TGCAGTGCTAGATCCCCTTGGGACAGGGCCGCTCAAGAGACCCAGTACTTC. Translation gives CSARSPWDRAAQETQYF. The chain has TRBV20-1 and TRBJ2-7; TRBD1 aligns across 9 bases. The J call may be mistaken, given a closer DNA end match to TRBJ2-5. Germline V lookup: CDR1 DFQATT, CDR2 SNEGSKA (reference sequence). The CDR3 totals 17 residues.

This clonotype was counted a few times. The chain carries TRBV9 and TRBJ2-7; tentatively, D is TRBD1 or TRBD2 (5 bases each). The CDR3 loop spans 15 amino acids. Trimming removed 1 base from V and 7 bases from J, with 18 bases in between. The V gene's germline CDR1 is SGDLS and CDR2 YYNGEE. The CDR3 coding sequence is TGTGCCAGCAGCGTATTGGGGACGCCAGGTGAGGAGCAGTACTTC. It yields the protein CASSVLGTPGEEQYF.

V usage is TRBV10-2 and J usage is TRBJ2-7, with unresolved D. The CDR3 extends over 13 amino acids. Trimming cost V 6 bases and J 3 bases, with 12 bases left between them. Germline CDR1 is WSHSY and CDR2 is SAAADI. In DNA, the CDR3 is TGCGCCAGCAGGGCGGATCCTATCTACGAGCAGTACTTC. Its protein is CASRADPIYEQYF.

The V and J genes are TRBV6-6 and TRBJ1-4; tentative D call: TRBD1 (6 bases). The CDR3 contains 17 residues. Trimming pared 7 bases from V and 2 bases from J, leaving 20 bases between. Per germline, CDR1 MNHNY and CDR2 SVGAGI (reference sequence). The CDR3 DNA sequence: TGTGCCAGCACCAGGACAGACCTCACGGCGACTAATGAAAAACTGTTTTTT. It yields the protein CASTRTDLTATNEKLFF.

This clonotype came up a few times. This chain connects TRBV12-3 or TRBV12-4 to TRBJ2-7, with D possibly TRBD1 on 6 matching bases. The V and J ends lost 2 bases and 0 bases respectively, with 11 bases between them. The CDR3 spans 15 residues. The CDR3 nucleotides read TGTGCCAGCAGTTTAAGAGGGGGATACTCCTACGAGCAGTACTTC. Its translation is CASSLRGGYSYEQYF.

The gene calls are TRBV5-1 and TRBJ2-7; D is undetermined. The V end lost 3 bases, the J end lost 2 bases, and 12 bases lay between the germline ends. Germline values: CDR1 SGHRS, CDR2 YFSETQ. This CDR3 has 14 residues. The CDR3 region is CASSSTEYAYEQYF. The DNA for the CDR3 is TGCGCCAGCAGCTCGACTGAGTATGCCTACGAGCAGTACTTC. Based on the CDR3 plus reference TRBV5-1 and TRBJ2-7, the full variable domain is KAGVTQTPRYLIKTRGQQVTLSCSPISGHRSVSWYQQTPGQGLQFLFEYFSETQRNKGNFPGRFSGRQFSNSRSEMNVSTLELGDSALYLCASSSTEYAYEQYFGPGTRLTVT.

V usage is TRBV4-1 and J usage is TRBJ2-1; 9 bases map to TRBD2. With 1 base clipped from V and 8 bases from J, the junction kept 9 bases outside the gene matches. The CDR3 is 16 amino acids. Looked up from germline, CDR1 is MGHRA and CDR2 is YSYEKL. For the CDR3, the DNA is TGCGCCAGCAGCCAAGTTGTAGCGGGAGTTAAGGATGAGCAGTTCTTC. Translation gives CASSQVVAGVKDEQFF.

The chain links TRBV6-1 to TRBJ2-1; no firm D call. The CDR3 spans 11 residues. Germline CDR1 MNHNS, CDR2 SASEGT. V was shortened by 7 bases and J by 8 bases, with 9 bases between the two germline ends. In nucleotides, the CDR3 is TGTGCCAGCAACTTAATTGATGAGCAGTTCTTC. Amino acid sequence: CASNLIDEQFF.

This chain joins TRBV29-1 and TRBJ2-2; D is unresolved. Germline V gene sequence: CDR1 SQVTM, CDR2 ANQGSEA. Trimming cost V 7 bases and J 3 bases, with 6 bases left between them. The CDR3 consists of 11 residues. CDR3 bases: TGCAGCGCCCTCCACACCGGGGAGCTGTTTTTT. It is translated as CSALHTGELFF.

V usage is TRBV7-8 and J usage is TRBJ1-2, with D possibly matching TRBD1 (6 bases). The germline gives CDR1 SGHVS, CDR2 FQNEAQ. V lost 0 bases and J 8 bases, leaving 22 bases between the germline ends. CDR3 length: 17 residues. DNA of the CDR3: TGTGCCAGCAGCTTAGCCGGTGGAAAGGGGGGAAGATTCGGCTACACCTTC. It is translated as CASSLAGGKGGRFGYTF.

This chain joins TRBV7-6 and TRBJ2-6; D might be TRBD1 (6 bases). V lost 6 bases to trimming and J lost 4 bases, with 16 bases between them. Per the germline V gene, CDR1 is SGHVS and CDR2 is FNYEAQ. The CDR3 is 16 residues long. CDR3 DNA sequence: TGTGCCAGCAGTCATCTGTCAGGGGTCGGGGCCAACGTCCTGACTTTC. Protein product: CASSHLSGVGANVLTF.

This clonotype was seen only a few times. The chain is built from TRBV12-3 or TRBV12-4 and TRBJ2-7, with TRBD1 as a possible D gene (6 bases). Between the trimmed V and J ends, which lost 5 bases and 3 bases, there was a span of 14 bases. This CDR3 is 14 amino acids long. CDR3 sequence: CASSQDSSDYEQYF. CDR3 sequence (DNA): TGTGCCAGCAGTCAGGACAGTAGCGACTACGAGCAGTACTTC.

The chain combines TRBV3-1 with TRBJ2-7; D is unclear. The CDR3 totals 14 residues. The V end lost 1 base, the J end lost 1 base, and 8 bases lay between the germline ends. CDR1 and CDR2 from the germline V gene are LGHDT and YNNKEL (reference sequence). CDR3 amino acids: CASSQAAMSYEQYF. CDR3 bases: TGTGCCAGCAGCCAAGCGGCGATGTCCTACGAGCAGTACTTC.

The chain carries TRBV13 and TRBJ2-7; the match to TRBD2 covers 8 bases. Germline CDR1 is PRHDT and CDR2 is FYEKMQ (reference sequence). With V trimmed by 5 bases and J by 5 bases, 11 bases remained unmatched. The CDR3 totals 15 residues. The CDR3: CASSPSAGEINEQYF. As DNA, the CDR3 is TGTGCCAGCAGCCCATCAGCGGGGGAGATAAACGAGCAGTACTTC.

The CDR3 sequence: CASSGDHRFVLSPTGELFF. The CDR3, as DNA: TGTGCCAGCAGCGGGGACCACAGGTTCGTCCTTTCACCAACCGGGGAGCTGTTTTTT. The chain uses TRBV2 and TRBJ2-2; D might be TRBD1 or TRBD2, each matching 5 bases. The germline V and J ends were trimmed by 6 bases and 5 bases, with 28 bases remaining between them. The CDR3 contains 19 residues. The V gene's germline CDR1 is SNHLY and CDR2 FYNNEI.